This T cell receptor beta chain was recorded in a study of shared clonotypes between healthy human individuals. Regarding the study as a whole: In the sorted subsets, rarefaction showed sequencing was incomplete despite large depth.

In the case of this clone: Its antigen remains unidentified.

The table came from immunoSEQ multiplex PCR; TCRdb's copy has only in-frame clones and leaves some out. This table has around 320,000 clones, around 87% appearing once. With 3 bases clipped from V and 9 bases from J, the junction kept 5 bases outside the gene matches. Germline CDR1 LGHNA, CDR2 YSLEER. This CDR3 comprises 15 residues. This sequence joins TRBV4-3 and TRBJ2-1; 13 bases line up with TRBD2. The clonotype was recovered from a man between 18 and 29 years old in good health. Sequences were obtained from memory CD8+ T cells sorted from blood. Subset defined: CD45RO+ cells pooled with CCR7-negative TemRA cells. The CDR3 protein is CASSHPGLAGAEQFF. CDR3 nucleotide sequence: TGCGCCAGCAGCCACCCTGGACTAGCGGGAGCTGAGCAGTTCTTC.